This T cell receptor (beta chain) was captured in a study of blood T cell repertoires in COVID-19. Study-level information: Sites across the United States, Italy and Spain contributed samples from acute and convalescent COVID-19. Nucleic acid was either cDNA or gDNA, and it came from T cells, B-cell-depleted T cells, or PBMCs.

Authors' methods: Estimated nucleated cell counts came from reference gene primer amplification. TCRdb's table, derived via immunoSEQ multiplex PCR, lists solely in-frame clones and lacks some. V, J and clone size were drawn from that table, and D and trimming were deduced from the DNA. The sample shows over 200,000 clones, 89% of them seen only once. V was pared by 0 bases and J by 0 bases, with 12 bases between. Germline loops: CDR1 MNHEY, CDR2 SVGEGT. This CDR3 has 17 residues. V usage is TRBV6-2 or TRBV6-3 and J usage is TRBJ2-1; D is uncertain. This TCR came from a woman aged 35 to 49 with acute or convalescent COVID-19. The material sequenced was peripheral blood. The CDR3 protein is CASSYSNFDSSYNEQFF. The DNA of the CDR3 is TGTGCCAGCAGTTACTCGAACTTCGACTCCTCCTACAATGAGCAGTTCTTC.